Many counts were recorded for the clone carrying this TCR beta chain. Its antigen is not known. Whole-study findings and limits: In terms of TCR gene usage, tumor memory CD4+ T cells clustered together with blood and lymph node memory CD4+ cells, as well as with lymph node naive CD4+ cells. Under 2.1% of tumor Treg sequences matched blood Tregs or memory cells.

The TRBV12-4/TRBJ1-2 clonotypes were amplified using barcode primers with ligated adaptors. Each CDR3 protein is one row after TCRdb ran MiXCR on the multiplex PCR reads. The data show over a thousand distinct CDR3 sequences, with around 3.9% seen just once and less than 75% held by the top ten. The V end was cut by 7 bases, the J end by 4 bases, with 13 bases between. The length of the CDR3 is 13 residues. Sequencing used naive CD4+ T cells sorted from blood. Regarding subset: naive CD4+ T cells, CD4+CD45RA+CD25-. The receptor was isolated from a female donor with breast cancer. J is TRBJ1-2 and V is TRBV12-3 or TRBV12-4; D possibly corresponds to TRBD1 (5 bases). The CDR3 sequence: CASTREGTYGYTF. The CDR3 DNA reads as TGTGCCAGCACCCGTGAGGGGACCTATGGCTACACCTTC.